This T cell receptor (beta chain) was captured in a study of T cell repertoires in cytomegalovirus infection. Study-level background: Indicated by public TCR beta signatures were CMV infection and matching HLA type.

CDR3 length: 14 residues. Germline CDR1 reads KGHSH; CDR2 reads LQKENI. TCRdb re-called the reads with MiXCR, one entry per CDR3 protein. The repertoire has hundreds of thousands of distinct CDR3 sequences, around 32% of them found once; the top ten carry roughly 13%. Regarding this clonotype: Antigen: not known. A junction boundary mismatches the germline segment, possibly from a read error.

This rearrangement joins TRBV18 to TRBJ1-6, with unresolved D. The source of this sequence is a human donor in good health (CMV status not recorded). Some clones in this sample may be carry-over from other donors' samples. The sequences come from cultured CD8+ T cells from PBMCs, collected from culture after CMV antigen stimulation. CDR3 protein: CVSSPRPTGSPLHF. The DNA of the CDR3 is TGTGTCAGCTCACCGAGACCCACTGGGTCACCCCTCCACTTT. Full variable domain (rest looked up from reference TRBV18 and TRBJ1-6): NAGVMQNPRHLVRRRGQEARLRCSPMKGHSHVYWYRQLPEEGLKFMVYLQKENIIDESGMPKERFSAEFPKEGPSILRIQQVVRGDSAAYFCVSSPRPTGSPLHFGNGTRLTVT.